This TCR beta chain is drawn from a study of blood T cell repertoires in COVID-19. Across the study: The origin of the acute and convalescent COVID-19 samples was the United States, Italy and Spain.

Participant ages covered about 18 to 95 years across 24 US areas. The study recruited exposed participants who had met a COVID-19 case within 2 weeks before entry. The sample holds a few counts of this clone. Germline V gives CDR1 SGDLS, CDR2 YYNGEE. The CDR3 is 12 residues long. V was pared by 3 bases and J by 9 bases, with 10 bases between. Methods used by the authors: Amplification with reference gene primers provided the estimates of nucleated cell counts. The assay was immunoSEQ multiplex PCR, and TCRdb's table has in-frame clones only and misses some. V, J and clone size derive from that table, while D and trimming were established from the DNA sequence. The sample lists some 180,000 clones; 84% were seen once.

This chain links TRBV9 with TRBJ2-1; TRBD1 might be the D (6 bases). Sequencing input: PBMCs or T cells enriched from blood (not recorded which). The clonotype comes from a young woman who had been exposed to COVID-19. For the CDR3, the DNA is TGTGCCAGCAGCGGGGGGCCAGGTGAGCAGTTCTTC. Protein sequence: CASSGGPGEQFF.